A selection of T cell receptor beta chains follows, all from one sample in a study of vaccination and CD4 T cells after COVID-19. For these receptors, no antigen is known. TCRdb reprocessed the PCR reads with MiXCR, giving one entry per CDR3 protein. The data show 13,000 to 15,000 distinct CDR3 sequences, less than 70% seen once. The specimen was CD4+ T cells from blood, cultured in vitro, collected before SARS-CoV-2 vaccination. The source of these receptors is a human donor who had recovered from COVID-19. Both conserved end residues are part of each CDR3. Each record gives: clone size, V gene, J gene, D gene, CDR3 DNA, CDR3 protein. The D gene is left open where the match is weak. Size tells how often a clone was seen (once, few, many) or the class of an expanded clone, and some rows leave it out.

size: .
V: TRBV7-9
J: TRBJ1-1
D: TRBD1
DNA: TGTGCCAGCAGCTTCGACGTCGGGATTGGACAGGGCGAAACTGAAGCTTTCTTT
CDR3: CASSFDVGIGQGETEAFF

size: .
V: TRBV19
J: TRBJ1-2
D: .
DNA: TGTGCCAGTAGTATAAAGTCCGATGACCCCTTCGGCTACACCTTC
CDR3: CASSIKSDDPFGYTF

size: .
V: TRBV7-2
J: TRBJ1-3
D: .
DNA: TGTGCCAGCAGCTCCCCGGGACTGACCTCTGGAAACACCATATATTTT
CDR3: CASSSPGLTSGNTIYF

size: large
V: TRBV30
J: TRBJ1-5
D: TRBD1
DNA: TGTGCCTGGAGTCCAGGGGGTAGACAGCCCCAGCATTTT
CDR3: CAWSPGGRQPQHF

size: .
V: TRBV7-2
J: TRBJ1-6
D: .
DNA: TGTGCCAGCAGCTTAGCGTCGCCAGGAGGTAATTCACCCCTCCACTTT
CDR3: CASSLASPGGNSPLHF

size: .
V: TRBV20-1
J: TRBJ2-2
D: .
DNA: TGCAGTGCTCCCGACAGGACCACCGGGGAGCTGTTTTTT
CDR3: CSAPDRTTGELFF

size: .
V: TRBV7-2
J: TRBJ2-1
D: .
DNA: TGTGCCAGCAGCTTGGACAATCGGGGCAATGAGCAGTTCTTC
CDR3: CASSLDNRGNEQFF

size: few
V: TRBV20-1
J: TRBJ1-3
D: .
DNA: TGCAGTGCTAGCCCCGTTTACTCTGGAAACACCATATATTTT
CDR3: CSASPVYSGNTIYF

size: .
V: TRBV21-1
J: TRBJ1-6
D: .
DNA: TGTGCCAGCAGCAAGCTACACACGTCGCATTCACCCCTCCACTTT
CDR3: CASSKLHTSHSPLHF

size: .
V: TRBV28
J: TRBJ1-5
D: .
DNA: TGTGCCAGCAGTCGGACTACGGGGTCGGGTCAGCCCCAGCATTTT
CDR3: CASSRTTGSGQPQHF

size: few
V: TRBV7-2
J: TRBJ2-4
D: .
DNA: TGTGCCAGCAGCTTAGTTCGCTCCTCAGCCAAAAACATTCAGTACTTC
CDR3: CASSLVRSSAKNIQYF

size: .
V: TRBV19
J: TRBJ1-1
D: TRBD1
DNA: TGTGCCAGTAGTATAGAGGTGGGGACAGTGAACACTGAAGCTTTCTTT
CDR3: CASSIEVGTVNTEAFF

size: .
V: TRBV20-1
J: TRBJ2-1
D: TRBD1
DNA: TGCAGTGCTAGGGGGGACAGGGCCCACAATGAGCAGTTCTTC
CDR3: CSARGDRAHNEQFF

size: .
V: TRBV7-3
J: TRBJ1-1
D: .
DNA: TGCGCCAGCAGCCAAGCGGGGAAGGGTCAACAAGCTTTCTTT
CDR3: CASSQAGKGQQAFF

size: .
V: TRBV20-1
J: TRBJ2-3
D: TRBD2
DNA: TGCAGTGCTAGACCCAGCGGGGGCACTTTGGTCCCTAGCACAGATACGCAGTATTTT
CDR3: CSARPSGGTLVPSTDTQYF

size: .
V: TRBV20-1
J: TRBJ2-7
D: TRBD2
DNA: TGCAGTGCTAGAGGTACTAGCGGCGAGGGCTACGAGCAGTACTTC
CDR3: CSARGTSGEGYEQYF

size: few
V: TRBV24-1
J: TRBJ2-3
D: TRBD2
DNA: TGTGCCACCAGTGATAGAGGGAGCGGGGGGATCACAGATACGCAGTATTTT
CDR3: CATSDRGSGGITDTQYF

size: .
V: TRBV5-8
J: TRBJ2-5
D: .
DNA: TGTGCCAGCATGAGGGGGGAGACCCAGTACTTC
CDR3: CASMRGETQYF

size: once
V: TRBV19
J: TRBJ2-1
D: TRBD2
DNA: TGTGCCAGTAGTATACGGGGGGGCCAATACAATGAGCAGTTCTTC
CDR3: CASSIRGGQYNEQFF

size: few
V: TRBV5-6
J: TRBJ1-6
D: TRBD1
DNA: TGTGCCAGCAGCTTGGACCGGGACAGAGACTCACCCCTCCACTTT
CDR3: CASSLDRDRDSPLHF

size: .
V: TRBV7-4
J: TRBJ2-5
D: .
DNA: TGTGCCAGCAGCTCCCATAGCGGTCAAGAGACCCAGTACTTC
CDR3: CASSSHSGQETQYF

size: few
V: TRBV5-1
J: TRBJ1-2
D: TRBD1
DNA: TGCGCCAGCAGCTTGGAAGGGACAGGGGTGCGGTATGGCTACACCTTC
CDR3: CASSLEGTGVRYGYTF

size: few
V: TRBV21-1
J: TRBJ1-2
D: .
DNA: TGTGCCAGCAGCAGCGGGACATTTCAATGCTTCGTAAACTATGGCTACACCTTC
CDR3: CASSSGTFQCFVNYGYTF

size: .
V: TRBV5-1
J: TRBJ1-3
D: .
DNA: TGCGCCAGCAGCCCGGGCCCGGTAAGTAGGCCTCCTGGAAACACCATATATTTT
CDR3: CASSPGPVSRPPGNTIYF

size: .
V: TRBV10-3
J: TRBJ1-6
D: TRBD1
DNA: TGTGCCATCAGTGCGGACAGGGAAGGGTCACCCCTCCACTTT
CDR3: CAISADREGSPLHF